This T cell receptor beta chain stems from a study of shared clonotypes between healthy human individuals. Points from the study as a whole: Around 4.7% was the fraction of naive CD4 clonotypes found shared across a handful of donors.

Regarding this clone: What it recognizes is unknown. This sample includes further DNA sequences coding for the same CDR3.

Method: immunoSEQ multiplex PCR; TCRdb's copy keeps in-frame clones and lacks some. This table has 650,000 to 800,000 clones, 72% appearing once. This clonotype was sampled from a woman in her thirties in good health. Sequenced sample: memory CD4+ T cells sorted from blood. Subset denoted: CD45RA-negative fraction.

In DNA, the CDR3 is TGCGCCAGCAGCTTGGCTCAGGGACCCGGCACAGATACGCAGTATTTT. It yields the protein CASSLAQGPGTDTQYF. The rearrangement joins TRBV5-1 to TRBJ2-3; D tentatively fits TRBD1 or TRBD2 (5 bases each). This CDR3 is 16 amino acids long. Between the trimmed V and J ends, which lost 0 bases and 1 base, there was a span of 12 bases. CDR1 and CDR2 from the germline V gene are SGHRS and YFSETQ.